Listed below are T cell receptor beta chains from one sample, sequenced in a study of CD8 T cells in ankylosing spondylitis. Each CDR3 protein is one row after TCRdb ran MiXCR on the 5' RACE reads. The sample shows roughly 450,000 distinct CDR3 sequences, 20% to 30% of them seen only once. Sequenced input: blood, either unsorted or a sorted T cell fraction (not recorded which). The source is a male donor with ankylosing spondylitis. Both conserved end residues are part of each CDR3. A D gene is named only where the DNA matches it firmly. Clone size, where shown, is once, few, many, or a class for clones that have expanded.

clone_size	v_call	j_call	d_call	cdr3_aa	cdr3_nt
NA	TRBV5-6	TRBJ2-5	NA	CASSLETRGYQETQYF	TGTGCCAGCAGCTTGGAAACCCGGGGCTACCAAGAGACCCAGTACTTC
NA	TRBV3-1	TRBJ1-6	TRBD1	CASSRLTGNSPLHF	TGTGCCAGCAGCCGGTTGACAGGGAACTCACCCCTCCACTTT
few	TRBV20-1	TRBJ2-1	TRBD2	CSASYGLAVYNEQFF	TGCAGTGCTAGTTACGGACTAGCAGTCTACAATGAGCAGTTCTTC
NA	TRBV20-1	TRBJ2-5	TRBD2	CSTLAGDVETQYF	TGCAGTACTCTAGCGGGAGATGTAGAGACCCAGTACTTC
NA	TRBV20-1	TRBJ2-7	NA	CSARDAEAYEQYF	TGCAGTGCTAGAGACGCTGAAGCCTACGAGCAGTACTTC
NA	TRBV7-6	TRBJ1-2	NA	CASSSVQGGGYTF	TGTGCCAGCAGCTCCGTACAGGGAGGCGGCTACACCTTC
few	TRBV12-3/TRBV12-4	TRBJ2-1	TRBD2	CASSFGGGRNEQFF	TGTGCCAGCAGTTTCGGGGGAGGGAGAAATGAGCAGTTCTTC
few	TRBV5-1	TRBJ2-3	NA	CASSHGSDTQYF	TGCGCCAGCAGCCACGGGTCGGATACGCAGTATTTT
NA	TRBV2	TRBJ2-7	NA	CASTRLFDEQYF	TGTGCCAGCACGAGACTATTCGACGAGCAGTACTTC
NA	TRBV5-6	TRBJ2-7	TRBD2	CASTEGLAGGEQYF	TGTGCCAGCACCGAGGGACTAGCGGGAGGCGAGCAGTACTTC
NA	TRBV11-1	TRBJ2-3	NA	CASSLALGGSPLTDTQYF	TGTGCCAGCAGCTTAGCGCTCGGGGGATCCCCACTCACAGATACGCAGTATTTT
NA	TRBV25-1	TRBJ1-4	NA	CASSEWGAGTNEKLFF	TGTGCCAGCAGTGAATGGGGGGCAGGGACTAATGAAAAACTGTTTTTT
few	TRBV7-2	TRBJ1-1	NA	CASSLEPGRVEAFF	TGTGCCAGCAGCTTAGAACCGGGCAGGGTAGAGGCTTTCTTT
NA	TRBV12-3/TRBV12-4	TRBJ1-5	NA	CASTLRGAERNQPQHF	TGTGCCAGCACCCTGAGGGGAGCCGAGCGCAATCAGCCCCAGCATTTT
many	TRBV3-1	TRBJ2-3	TRBD1	CASSRTGGATDTQYF	TGTGCCAGCAGCAGGACAGGGGGCGCGACAGATACGCAGTATTTT
NA	TRBV29-1	TRBJ2-7	TRBD1	CSVGTTGVYEQYF	TGCAGCGTGGGGACGACAGGGGTCTACGAGCAGTACTTC
NA	TRBV7-9	TRBJ1-1	TRBD1	CASSTLQGDTEAFF	TGTGCCAGCAGCACGCTACAGGGGGACACTGAAGCTTTCTTT
NA	TRBV24-1	TRBJ2-2	TRBD1	CATSDVTGLAGELFF	TGTGCCACCAGTGACGTGACAGGGTTAGCCGGGGAGCTGTTTTTT
NA	TRBV20-1	TRBJ1-4	TRBD1	CSAIDRGRDEKLFF	TGCAGTGCTATTGACAGGGGACGGGATGAAAAACTGTTTTTT
NA	TRBV20-1	TRBJ2-3	TRBD2	CSARLAGGLTDTQYF	TGCAGTGCTAGATTAGCGGGAGGGCTTACAGATACGCAGTATTTT